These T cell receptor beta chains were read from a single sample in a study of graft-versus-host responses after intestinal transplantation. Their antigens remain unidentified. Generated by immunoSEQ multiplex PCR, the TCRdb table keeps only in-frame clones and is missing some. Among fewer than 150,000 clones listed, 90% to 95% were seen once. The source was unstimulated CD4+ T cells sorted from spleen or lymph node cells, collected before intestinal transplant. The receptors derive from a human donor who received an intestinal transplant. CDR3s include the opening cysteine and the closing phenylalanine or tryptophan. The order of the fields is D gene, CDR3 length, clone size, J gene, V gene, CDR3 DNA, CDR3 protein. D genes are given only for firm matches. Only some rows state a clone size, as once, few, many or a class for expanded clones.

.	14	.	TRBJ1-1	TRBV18	TGTGCCAGCTCACCAAGAGGGGGGAACACTGAAGCTTTCTTT	CASSPRGGNTEAFF
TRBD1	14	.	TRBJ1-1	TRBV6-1	TGTGCCAGCAGTCCCGGGACAGGGGGCACTGAAGCTTTCTTT	CASSPGTGGTEAFF
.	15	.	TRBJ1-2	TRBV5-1	TGCGCCAGCAGCTTGGATGAGGGGACCTACTATGGCTACACCTTC	CASSLDEGTYYGYTF
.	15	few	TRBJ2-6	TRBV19	TGTGCCAGTAGTATAGTACTTTCTGGGGCCAACGTCCTGACTTTC	CASSIVLSGANVLTF
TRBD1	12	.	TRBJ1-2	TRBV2	TGTGCCAGCAGTGTAGACAGGGAGGGCTACACCTTC	CASSVDREGYTF
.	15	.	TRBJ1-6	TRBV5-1	TGCGCCAGCAGCTTGGAAGGGAGAGATAATTCACCCCTCCACTTT	CASSLEGRDNSPLHF
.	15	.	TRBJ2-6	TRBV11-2	TGTGCCAGCAGCCTCGTATTCTCTGGGGCCAACGTCCTGACTTTC	CASSLVFSGANVLTF
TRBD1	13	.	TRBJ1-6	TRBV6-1	TGTGCCAGCAGCGGGACAGGGGATTCACCCCTCCACTTT	CASSGTGDSPLHF
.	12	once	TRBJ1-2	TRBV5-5	TGTGCCAGCAGCTCAGAGGGAAGTGGCTACACCTTC	CASSSEGSGYTF
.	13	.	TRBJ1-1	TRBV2	TGTGCCAGCGGGATAAAAATGAACACTGAAGCTTTCTTT	CASGIKMNTEAFF